The next 5 T cell receptor beta chains were all read from a single sample in a study of T-cell reconstitution after alpha-beta-depleted transplantation in children (dated by TCRdb to the mid-2010s). Reading the label with the study, this specimen's treatment or condition is: allogeneic hematopoietic cell transplantation with graft depleted of TCRalphabeta T cells and CD19 B cells. The library was prepared using PCR. Data came from an Illumina HiSeq 2500. TCR libraries were prepared with molecular barcoding, using unique molecular identifiers to normalize TCRbeta repertoire quantification. The raw public reads went through TCRdb reprocessing: fastp at Q25, MiXCR clone calling, in-frame beta chains kept. Each record represents a unique CDR3 protein, reported with the most common genes and DNA among its rows. In all, the sample holds 400,000 to 550,000 distinct CDR3 sequences, and more than 9% of those were seen once. The ten largest clonotypes hold 2% of the sample.

This material consisted of PBMCs, taken before TCRalphabeta/CD19-depleted stem cell transplant. All receptors come from a child younger than 10 with inherited bone marrow failure, due to receive a stem cell transplant.

The V call is TRBV20-1, the J call TRBJ2-7, with 8 bases that match TRBD1. The V segment lost 0 bases and the J segment 2 bases; nucleotides outside the gene matches: 6. Germline V gene lookup returns CDR1 DFQATT and CDR2 SNEGSKA (reference sequence). CDR3 length equals 15 residues. CDR3 bases: TGCAGTGCTAGAGATATGCGACAGGGGACCTACGAGCAGTACTTC. Its translation is CSARDMRQGTYEQYF.

This clonotype was seen ten or more times. This chain uses TRBV11-2 with TRBJ1-1; D is unresolved. The V end was cut by 8 bases, the J end by 1 base, with 11 bases between. The CDR3 is 13 amino acids. From germline, CDR1 is SGHAT and CDR2 FQNNGV. CDR3 sequence reads: CASCQHPNTEAFF. The CDR3 DNA reads TGTGCCAGCTGTCAGCATCCGAACACTGAAGCTTTCTTT.

The sample holds a few counts of this clonotype. The rearrangement uses TRBV29-1 and TRBJ2-7; D possibly corresponds to TRBD2 (6 bases). Germline assignment: CDR1 SQVTM and CDR2 ANQGSEA. This CDR3 contains 15 residues. Trimming pared 0 bases from V and 3 bases from J, leaving 15 bases between. The CDR3 DNA is TGCAGCGTTGAAGACCGGGACGGGGGACTCTACGAGCAGTACTTC. Translating it yields CSVEDRDGGLYEQYF.

This clonotype came up many times. The chain couples TRBV7-8 to TRBJ2-2, with 8 nucleotides matching TRBD2. Per the germline V gene, CDR1 is SGHVS and CDR2 is FQNEAQ. Germline trimming cut 1 base from V and 5 bases from J; bases unmatched to any gene: 12. The CDR3 spans 18 residues. The CDR3 region is CASSLETGISGETGELFF. Written as DNA, the CDR3 is TGTGCCAGCAGCTTAGAAACAGGGATTAGCGGGGAAACCGGGGAGCTGTTTTTT.

This clonotype appeared many times. The chain joins TRBV29-1 to TRBJ2-3; D not certain. The CDR3 spans 16 residues. Germline V gene lookup returns CDR1 SQVTM and CDR2 ANQGSEA. V dropped 6 bases and J dropped 2 bases, with 21 bases sitting between them. CDR3 protein: CSVQSAYEIYTDTQYF. CDR3 DNA: TGCAGCGTCCAATCGGCCTACGAAATATACACAGATACGCAGTATTTT.